This T cell receptor beta chain came from a study of early T cells in non-severe SARS-CoV-2 infection. Across the study: Sequencing targeted bulk RNA from unsorted whole blood, leaving chains unpaired.

The CDR3 runs 14 residues. Germline V gives CDR1 MDHEN, CDR2 SYDVKM. V gave up 8 bases and J gave up 0 bases; unmatched junction bases: 7. Individual cDNA molecules were tagged with unique molecular identifiers, the study reported. Using its own MiXCR run on the 5' RACE reads, TCRdb lists one record per CDR3 protein. Among roughly 25,000 distinct CDR3 sequences listed, 4.3% were seen once. Broader study findings: Database matching using VDJdb favored anti-spike CD8 responses, with private and CD4 specificities left missing.

This clonotype occurred many times. Its cognate antigen is unknown. This chain links TRBV28 with TRBJ2-7, with 7 nucleotides matching TRBD1. The receptor was derived from an adult who was a healthcare worker with PCR-confirmed SARS-CoV-2 infection or an uninfected control (not recorded which). Sequencing used whole blood. The CDR3 DNA is TGTGCCAGCCTAGGGGGCAAACTCTCCTACGAGCAGTACTTC. Translating it yields CASLGGKLSYEQYF. Together with reference TRBV28 and TRBJ2-7, the CDR3 gives the full variable domain: DVKVTQSSRYLVKRTGEKVFLECVQDMDHENMFWYRQDPGLGLRLIYFSYDVKMKEKGDIPEGYSVSREKKERFSLILESASTNQTSMYLCASLGGKLSYEQYFGPGTRLTVT.